This T cell receptor beta chain was profiled in a study of blood T cell repertoires in COVID-19. Germline CDR1 and CDR2: SGDLS and YYNGEE. The CDR3 covers 16 residues. V shed 0 bases and J 2 bases; nucleotides not matched to a gene: 7. The participants were between roughly 18 and 90 years old and came from under 25 US areas. Each participant's cohort was designated according to participant-reported clinical history. Before they entered the study, exposed participants had met a COVID-19 case within 2 weeks. As handled by the study authors: Scientists estimated how many nucleated cells there were by amplifying reference gene primers. Libraries were prepared by immunoSEQ multiplex PCR; TCRdb keeps only in-frame clonotypes and omits some of them. The D gene and trimming were derived from the DNA, and the V and J assignments and clone size from that table. The repertoire consists of 200,000 to 250,000 clones, with over 70% occurring once and the leading ten covering 3.7%.

Source material: PBMCs or T cells enriched from blood (not recorded which). This receptor was obtained from a woman aged 30 to 39 who had been exposed to COVID-19. The chain links TRBV9 to TRBJ2-7; 8 positions agree with TRBD2. CDR3 in amino acids: CASSVALTGGPYEQYF. The CDR3 bases are TGTGCCAGCAGCGTAGCTCTAACGGGAGGGCCCTACGAGCAGTACTTC.